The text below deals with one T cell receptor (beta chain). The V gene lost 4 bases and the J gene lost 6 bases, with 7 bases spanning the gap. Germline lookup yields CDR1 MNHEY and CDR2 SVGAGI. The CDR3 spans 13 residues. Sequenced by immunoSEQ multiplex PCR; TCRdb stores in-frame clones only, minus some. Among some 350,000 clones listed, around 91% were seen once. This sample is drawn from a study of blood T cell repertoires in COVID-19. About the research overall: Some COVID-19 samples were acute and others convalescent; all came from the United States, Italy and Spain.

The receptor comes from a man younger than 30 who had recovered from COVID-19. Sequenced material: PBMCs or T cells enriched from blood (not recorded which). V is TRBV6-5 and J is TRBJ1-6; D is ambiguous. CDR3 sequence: CASSSLPNSPLHF. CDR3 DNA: TGTGCCAGCAGTTCCCTACCTAATTCACCCCTCCACTTT.